This T cell receptor (beta chain) is from a study of regulatory T cells in long-lasting Graves disease. This clonotype was observed many times. Described time point: newly diagnosed GD, antithyroid drugs for less than 3 months. Construction of the TCR library relied on RNA isolated from PBMCs. Patients were from an endocrinology department in Xi'an, China. TCR beta libraries were built with iRepertoire HTBI primers and Arm-PCR of CDR3 regions. TCRdb reprocessed the multiplex PCR reads with MiXCR, giving one entry per CDR3 protein. In the table there are 300,000 to 400,000 distinct CDR3 sequences, roughly 15% of which are singletons. This TCR came from a female donor with Graves disease. The sequenced sample was peripheral blood mononuclear cells (PBMCs), obtained at new diagnosis, from a patient treated with antithyroid drugs.

The CDR3 reads CASATGGYGYTF. In nucleotides, the CDR3 is TGTGCCAGCGCGACCGGGGGGTATGGCTACACCTTC. The gene calls are TRBV12-3 or TRBV12-4 and TRBJ1-2; perhaps TRBD1 as D (5 bases). The CDR3 is 12 amino acids. Trimming took off 8 bases at V and 5 bases at J, with 12 bases between the two ends.